The present T cell receptor beta chain was sequenced within a study of cytomegalovirus exposure and HLA in healthy donors. General study points: It was about 150 TCR beta chains that were listed as cytomegalovirus-associated. With later analysis, a missense DCLRE1C variant became linked to TCR beta V- and J-gene trimming. Highest at DRB1 and lowest at HLA-C, TCR association rates differed among HLA loci in a later analysis.

V lost 3 bases, J lost 8 bases, and 4 bases stayed unmatched. CDR3 size: 15 residues. Germline CDR1 reads SGHTA; CDR2 reads FQGNSA. It was with 60 Vbeta and 13 Jbeta primers that the PCR ran. Sequencing was performed with immunoSEQ multiplex PCR; in TCRdb, only in-frame clones are kept and a portion is missing. The sample has 150,000 or so clones; roughly 85% are singletons. To note about this clone: Its antigen is not identified.

This receptor was obtained from a man aged 30 to 45 in good health and CMV-seronegative. Sequencing was done on a sample of PBMCs. The rearrangement joins TRBV7-2 to TRBJ1-4; TRBD1 agrees at 12 bases. The CDR3, as DNA: TGTGCCAGCAGCTTGGGGACAGGGGGCCGAGAAAAACTGTTTTTT. As protein: CASSLGTGGREKLFF.